A single sample gave rise to the 24 T cell receptor beta chains below, sequenced in a study of cytomegalovirus exposure and HLA in healthy donors. Primers: 60 Vbeta forward and 13 Jbeta reverse. Sequencing used immunoSEQ multiplex PCR; TCRdb keeps in-frame clones, though not all of them. The data contain about 190,000 clones, around nine tenths of them singletons. Sequencing used PBMCs. These receptors all stem from a woman younger than 30 in good health and CMV-seronegative.

This sequence joins TRBV5-1 and TRBJ2-1, with 10 nucleotides matching TRBD2. This CDR3 region has 17 residues. Germline CDR1 reads SGHRS; CDR2 reads YFSETQ. With V trimmed by 0 bases and J by 7 bases, 10 bases remained unmatched. CDR3 bases: TGCGCCAGCAGCTTGGGGTCTAGCGGGGGTTGGGGTAATGAGCAGTTCTTC. It translates to CASSLGSSGGWGNEQFF. The variable domain in full, with the rest retrieved from reference TRBV5-1 and TRBJ2-1, is KAGVTQTPRYLIKTRGQQVTLSCSPISGHRSVSWYQQTPGQGLQFLFEYFSETQRNKGNFPGRFSGRQFSNSRSEMNVSTLELGDSALYLCASSLGSSGGWGNEQFFGPGTRLTVL.

This CDR3 reads CASTRTAGPYEQYF. The CDR3 bases are TGTGCCAGCACCAGAACGGCGGGCCCCTACGAGCAGTACTTC. The chain carries TRBV6-5 and TRBJ2-7, with D possibly being TRBD2 (5 bases). CDR1 and CDR2 from the germline V gene are MNHEY and SVGAGI. V was clipped by 7 bases and J by 2 bases, with 15 bases between them. This CDR3 comprises 14 residues.

V and J are TRBV6-6 and TRBJ2-4; TRBD2 matches 7 bases. V trimming: 5 bases; J trimming: 0 bases; junction bases outside the gene matches: 7. CDR1 MNHNY and CDR2 SVGAGI come from the germline V gene (reference sequence). The CDR3 runs 16 residues. As DNA, the CDR3 is TGTGCCAGCAGTGGGGGAGGGGCGGTAGCCAAAAACATTCAGTACTTC. Residues: CASSGGGAVAKNIQYF.

The V gene is TRBV9, the J gene TRBJ2-7; 10 bases agree with TRBD2. Germline CDR1 and CDR2: SGDLS and YYNGEE. Germline trimming cut 0 bases from V and 6 bases from J; bases unmatched to any gene: 3. The CDR3 has 14 amino acids. The CDR3 DNA sequence: TGTGCCAGCAGCGTAGAGCTAGCGGGAGTCGAGCAGTACTTC. Its protein product is CASSVELAGVEQYF.

J is TRBJ1-5 and V is TRBV2; perhaps TRBD1 as D (5 bases). Deletions cut 7 bases from V and 0 bases from J, with 13 bases between. Germline CDR1 SNHLY, CDR2 FYNNEI. The CDR3 is 15 amino acids. The CDR3 reads CASTLEGLSNQPQHF. The CDR3 DNA reads TGTGCCAGCACCCTGGAGGGACTTAGCAATCAGCCCCAGCATTTT.

This sequence joins TRBV6-6 and TRBJ1-3; maybe TRBD1 (6 bases). The CDR3 runs 14 residues. Trimming took 6 bases from V and 4 from J, leaving 13 bases between them. CDR1 MNHNY and CDR2 SVGAGI come from the germline V gene (reference sequence). DNA of the CDR3: TGTGCCAGCAGCCCGGACAGAGTCGGAAACACCATATATTTT. Translation gives CASSPDRVGNTIYF.

The chain recombines TRBV11-2 with TRBJ1-2; the D is unclear. Between the trimmed V and J ends, which lost 4 bases and 6 bases, there was a span of 15 bases. The V gene's germline CDR1 is SGHAT and CDR2 FQNNGV. This CDR3 contains 14 residues. The CDR3 DNA follows: TGTGCCAGCAGCTCTAGACTAAATTACCATGGCTACACCTTC. Translation gives CASSSRLNYHGYTF.

The chain uses TRBV5-4 and TRBJ1-4; 9 bases are shared with TRBD1. Per the germline V gene, CDR1 is SGHNT and CDR2 is YYREEE (reference sequence). The CDR3 totals 16 residues. The junction had 8 bases not matched to a gene; V was cut back by 4 bases and J by 4 bases. CDR3 residues: CASSTGTGRINEKLFF. The CDR3 DNA is TGTGCCAGCAGCACTGGGACAGGGCGAATTAATGAAAAACTGTTTTTT.

V usage is TRBV6-6 and J usage is TRBJ2-5; D is possibly TRBD1 (5 bases). Judging by the DNA end, TRBJ2-7 fits better; the J call may be wrong. CDR3 size: 16 residues. Germline CDR1 is MNHNY and CDR2 is SVGAGI (reference sequence). CDR3 DNA: TGTGCCAGCAGCGACAGTCAGTCTGTGGTCGGCTACGAGCAGTACTTC. This encodes CASSDSQSVVGYEQYF.

The chain couples TRBV7-3 to TRBJ2-1, with 8 bases that match TRBD2. Germline assignment: CDR1 SGHTA and CDR2 FQGTGA. With 1 base clipped from V and 4 bases from J, the junction kept 3 bases outside the gene matches. This CDR3 comprises 15 residues. The CDR3 protein is CASSLRAGAYNEQFF. In nucleotides, the CDR3 is TGTGCCAGCAGCTTAAGAGCGGGAGCGTACAATGAGCAGTTCTTC.

Regarding this clone: Additional DNA sequences in this sample encode the identical CDR3. The V and J genes are TRBV18 and TRBJ2-7, with D possibly TRBD2 on 7 matching bases. CDR3 length: 14 residues. CDR1 and CDR2 from the germline V gene are KGHSH and LQKENI. Trimming cost V 0 bases and J 4 bases, with 10 bases left between them. The CDR3 coding sequence is TGTGCCAGCTCACCACCGGGGGGGCCTTACGAGCAGTACTTC. Protein product: CASSPPGGPYEQYF.

In this sample, this clone turned up once. The chain combines TRBV2 with TRBJ1-4; 7 bases align to TRBD1. The CDR3 is 15 residues long. CDR1 is SNHLY and CDR2 is FYNNEI in the germline V gene. Losses at the gene ends were 6 bases for V and 8 bases for J; bases not matched to a gene: 12. CDR3 coding DNA: TGTGCCAGCAGAGCCGGGACAGCCCCTCGGGAAAAACTGTTTTTT. Protein product: CASRAGTAPREKLFF.

The CDR3 coding sequence is TGCGCCAGCAGTGATCTGGACAGCGCGAACACCGGGGAGCTGTTTTTT. Its protein product is CASSDLDSANTGELFF. J is TRBJ2-2 and V is TRBV10-1, with D tentatively TRBD1 (6 bases). The V gene's germline CDR1 is WNHNN and CDR2 SYGVQD (reference sequence). CDR3 length equals 16 residues. The germline V and J ends were trimmed by 3 bases and 0 bases, with 11 bases remaining between them.

The genes are TRBV5-1 and TRBJ2-1, with a possible D match to TRBD2 (6 bases). The V end was cut by 5 bases, the J end by 0 bases, with 12 bases between. The CDR3 is 15 residues long. Germline V gives CDR1 SGHRS, CDR2 YFSETQ. CDR3 sequence (DNA): TGCGCCAGCAGTGAGGACGGGAGCTCCTACAATGAGCAGTTCTTC. It yields the protein CASSEDGSSYNEQFF. Filled out from reference TRBV5-1 and TRBJ2-1, the complete variable domain reads KAGVTQTPRYLIKTRGQQVTLSCSPISGHRSVSWYQQTPGQGLQFLFEYFSETQRNKGNFPGRFSGRQFSNSRSEMNVSTLELGDSALYLCASSEDGSSYNEQFFGPGTRLTVL.

This chain uses TRBV5-1 with TRBJ2-1; tentatively, D is TRBD1 (6 bases). V lost 1 base and J lost 8, with 19 bases in between. Germline CDR1 reads SGHRS; CDR2 reads YFSETQ. This CDR3 region has 16 residues. The CDR3 reads CASSLSITGRGDEQFF. Here the CDR3 DNA reads TGCGCCAGCAGCTTGAGTATAACAGGGAGAGGCGATGAGCAGTTCTTC.

The chain carries TRBV19 and TRBJ1-1, with D unclear. Germline CDR1 LNHDA, CDR2 SQIVND (reference sequence). This CDR3 comprises 15 residues. Trimming removed 7 bases at V and 5 bases at J, with 20 bases between. CDR3 region: CASKNSSTSATEAFF. The DNA for the CDR3 is TGTGCCAGTAAGAATAGTTCGACTTCGGCGACTGAAGCTTTCTTT.

The chain joins TRBV28 to TRBJ1-6, with 8 nucleotides matching TRBD1. The CDR3 runs to 14 residues. Germline CDR1 is MDHEN and CDR2 is SYDVKM. J lost 3 bases, V lost 8 bases, and 3 bases had no gene match. The CDR3 DNA reads as TGTGCCAGCGACAGGGGAGGCTATAATTCACCCCTCCACTTT. This gives the protein CASDRGGYNSPLHF.

The chain is built from TRBV4-3 and TRBJ2-2; TRBD2 agrees at 14 bases. The J segment lost 4 bases and the V segment lost 4 bases, leaving 2 bases of the junction unmatched. The CDR3 sequence is 16 residues long. Germline V lookup: CDR1 LGHNA, CDR2 YSLEER. The CDR3 nucleotides are TGCGCCAGCAGCCGTGGGACTAGCGGGAGCACCGGGGAGCTGTTTTTT. As protein: CASSRGTSGSTGELFF.

This chain uses TRBV19 with TRBJ1-1; TRBD1 matches at 9 bases. Germline CDR1 and CDR2: LNHDA and SQIVND (reference sequence). The V segment lost 6 bases and the J segment 1 base; nucleotides outside the gene matches: 6. The CDR3 spans 15 residues. CDR3: CASSYLTGGNTEAFF. DNA for the CDR3: TGTGCCAGTAGCTATCTGACAGGGGGGAACACTGAAGCTTTCTTT.

Regarding this clone: An end of the junction does not agree with germline; a read error may underlie this. This sequence joins TRBV2 and TRBJ2-6; TRBD2 matches 9 bases. In germline, CDR1 is SNHLY, CDR2 FYNNEI. The CDR3 length is 16 residues. The CDR3 DNA reads TGTGCCAGCGGTGATAGCGGGAGAAGTGGGGCCAACGTCCTGACTTTC. It translates to CASGDSGRSGANVLTF.

The chain uses TRBV7-8 and TRBJ2-2; the match to TRBD1 covers 7 bases. The CDR3 is made up of 16 amino acids. V shed 5 bases and J 0 bases; nucleotides not matched to a gene: 6. Germline V gene sequence: CDR1 SGHVS, CDR2 FQNEAQ. The CDR3 here is CASSPRQGTNTGELFF. The CDR3 DNA reads as TGTGCCAGCAGCCCCCGACAGGGAACGAACACCGGGGAGCTGTTTTTT.

The chain recombines TRBV6-1 with TRBJ1-2; a weak D match, TRBD1 (5 bases). Trimming removed 1 base at V and 4 bases at J, with 13 bases between. The CDR3 is made up of 15 amino acids. Germline CDR1 MNHNS, CDR2 SASEGT. CDR3 sequence: CASSEGARQSYGYTF. CDR3 in DNA: TGTGCCAGCAGTGAAGGGGCGAGACAGTCCTATGGCTACACCTTC.

This clone was counted between two and nine times. The chain has TRBV5-1 and TRBJ1-1, with D unresolved. The CDR3 contains 12 residues. Between the trimmed V and J ends, which lost 1 base and 5 bases, there was a span of 6 bases. Germline CDR1 is SGHRS and CDR2 is YFSETQ. This CDR3 is CASSLTETEAFF. The CDR3 DNA is TGCGCCAGCAGCTTGACAGAGACTGAAGCTTTCTTT.

This clone showed up just a few times. Here the CDR3 DNA reads TGTGCCAGCAGCCAAGAAGAGGGGGCTGGGGCCAACGTCCTGACTTTC. Translating gives CASSQEEGAGANVLTF. The J gene is TRBJ2-6, the V gene TRBV4-2, with D maybe TRBD1 (6 bases). The CDR3 length is 16 residues. CDR1 is LGHNA, CDR2 YNFKEQ, per germline. V lost 0 bases and J lost 2, with 8 bases in between.